Reported below is one T cell receptor (beta chain). TCRdb re-derived calls from the 5' RACE reads in MiXCR, one entry per CDR3 protein. The data hold 310,000 or so distinct CDR3 sequences, with around a sixth observed a single time. This entry belongs to a study of T-cell memory formation after mild COVID-19. CDR3 length equals 14 residues. Trimming shortened V by 0 bases and J by 10 bases, and 14 bases separated the two germline ends. The germline gives CDR1 SGHDT, CDR2 YYEEEE. This chain uses TRBV5-6 with TRBJ2-1; weak D call: TRBD2 (6 bases). The clonotype originates from a man between 18 and 29 years old who had mild COVID-19 (a few samples of this study predate the infection). Cell type and time point are not known. Sequencing used PBMCs or a T cell subset sorted from them (not recorded which). The CDR3 nucleotides are TGTGCCAGCAGCTTGGCCGGGACGGGGGACGAGCAGTTCTTC. Protein sequence: CASSLAGTGDEQFF.